Following are 28 T cell receptor beta chains from one sample sequenced in a study of shared clonotypes between healthy human individuals. Data came from immunoSEQ multiplex PCR; TCRdb stores just in-frame clones and leaves some out. The sample lists around 700,000 clones; around three quarters were seen once. The sample comprised memory CD4+ T cells sorted from blood. The subset here: CD45RA-negative fraction. These receptors originate from a woman aged 25 to 45 in good health.

A remark on this clone: The sample contains more than one DNA sequence encoding this CDR3. V and J are TRBV7-3 and TRBJ2-7; a possible D gene is TRBD1 (6 bases). V lost 1 base and J 5 bases, leaving 9 bases between the germline ends. Germline V lookup: CDR1 SGHTA, CDR2 FQGTGA. The CDR3 length is 13 residues. The chain's CDR3 is CASSLKGGHEQYF. The CDR3 DNA reads as TGTGCCAGCAGCTTAAAAGGGGGACACGAGCAGTACTTC.

The chain joins TRBV27 to TRBJ2-2, with TRBD2 as a possible D gene (6 bases). The germline V gene encodes CDR1 MNHEY and CDR2 SMNVEV (reference sequence). CDR3 length: 15 amino acids. Trimming left V 0 bases short and J 7 bases short, with 12 bases between. This chain's CDR3 is CASSLSGTPNGELFF. CDR3 nucleotides: TGTGCCAGCAGTTTATCGGGGACTCCCAACGGGGAGCTGTTTTTT.

This chain joins TRBV5-1 and TRBJ2-2; weak D call: TRBD2 (5 bases). From germline, CDR1 is SGHRS and CDR2 YFSETQ. Trimming took 5 bases from V and 1 from J, leaving 15 bases between them. There are 16 residues in the CDR3. Here the CDR3 DNA reads TGCGCCAGCAGACCCGACGGGGTACAGAACACCGGGGAGCTGTTTTTT. Protein product: CASRPDGVQNTGELFF.

The gene calls are TRBV4-1 and TRBJ1-2, with D perhaps matching TRBD1 (5 bases). Germline assignment: CDR1 MGHRA and CDR2 YSYEKL. The CDR3 totals 16 residues. Trimming left V 5 bases short and J 4 bases short, with 20 bases between. The CDR3 bases are TGCGCCAGCAGCGATATAGGGGCGGGGGGTATCTATGGCTACACCTTC. The encoded protein is CASSDIGAGGIYGYTF.

This chain uses TRBV7-9 with TRBJ2-7; 10 bases line up with TRBD1. The CDR3 covers 15 residues. Trimming at V came to 0 bases and at J to 6 bases, leaving 5 bases not matched to a gene. Germline V gives CDR1 SEHNR, CDR2 FQNEAQ (reference sequence). CDR3 amino acids: CASSLADRGKGEQYF. The CDR3 nucleotides are TGTGCCAGCAGCTTAGCGGACAGGGGGAAAGGCGAGCAGTACTTC.

This rearrangement joins TRBV14 to TRBJ2-7; 7 nucleotides line up with TRBD2. CDR3 length: 12 residues. From germline, CDR1 is SGHDN and CDR2 FVKESK. The J segment lost 5 bases and the V segment lost 8 bases, leaving 6 bases of the junction unmatched. The CDR3 DNA sequence: TGTGCCAGCTCCTTCGCGGGAGACGAGCAGTACTTC. It encodes CASSFAGDEQYF.

The genes are TRBV11-2 and TRBJ2-7; D may match TRBD1 or TRBD2 (5 bases each). CDR1 is SGHAT, CDR2 FQNNGV, per germline. The CDR3 runs 16 residues. V lost 5 bases to trimming and J lost 4 bases, with 21 bases between them. CDR3 region: CASSTIWGPGGYEQYF. CDR3 nucleotides: TGTGCCAGCAGCACTATATGGGGCCCCGGCGGGTACGAGCAGTACTTC.

The chain is built from TRBV15 and TRBJ2-2, with D possibly TRBD1 on 5 matching bases. Germline V gene lookup returns CDR1 LNHNV and CDR2 YYDKDF (reference sequence). This CDR3 spans 14 amino acids. V was clipped by 1 base and J by 6 bases, with 9 bases between them. This CDR3 reads CATSRVRASGELFF. In DNA form, the CDR3 reads TGTGCCACCAGCAGAGTCAGGGCGTCCGGGGAGCTGTTTTTT.

This clone was seen more than once but under ten times. The chain joins TRBV27 to TRBJ2-1; TRBD2 agrees at 8 bases. Looked up from germline, CDR1 is MNHEY and CDR2 is SMNVEV (reference sequence). With 5 bases clipped from V and 0 bases from J, the junction kept 6 bases outside the gene matches. This CDR3 contains 16 residues. The CDR3 spells CASSPREGSSYNEQFF. The CDR3 DNA reads TGTGCCAGCAGTCCCCGGGAGGGAAGCTCCTACAATGAGCAGTTCTTC.

The V gene is TRBV7-9, the J gene TRBJ2-1, with 12 bases lining up with TRBD2. The germline V gene encodes CDR1 SEHNR and CDR2 FQNEAQ (reference sequence). This CDR3 has 18 residues. V lost 5 bases to trimming and J lost 2 bases; unmatched junction nucleotides: 10. In DNA, the CDR3 is TGTGCCAGCAGCCTCCCTATTCGACTAGCGGGAGCCTACAATGAGCAGTTCTTC. This encodes CASSLPIRLAGAYNEQFF.

The V gene is TRBV19, the J gene TRBJ2-1; 7 bases map to TRBD2. The J segment lost 15 bases and the V segment lost 4 bases, leaving 24 bases of the junction unmatched. CDR1 is LNHDA, CDR2 SQIVND, per germline (reference sequence). This CDR3 is 17 amino acids long. The CDR3 sequence: CASSRRFNLAGAPVGFF. The CDR3, as DNA: TGTGCCAGTAGTAGGCGATTTAATCTTGCGGGAGCCCCGGTGGGGTTCTTC.

The V call is TRBV2, the J call TRBJ2-3, with 8 nucleotides matching TRBD2. The CDR3 is made up of 15 amino acids. With 4 bases clipped from V and 2 bases from J, the junction kept 5 bases outside the gene matches. Germline CDR1 is SNHLY and CDR2 is FYNNEI. The CDR3 is CASSVQREPTDTQYF. In DNA, the CDR3 is TGTGCCAGCAGTGTCCAGCGGGAGCCCACAGATACGCAGTATTTT.

The chain has TRBV7-9 and TRBJ1-1, with 7 bases lining up with TRBD1. CDR1 and CDR2 (germline): SEHNR, FQNEAQ (reference sequence). The CDR3 is 15 residues long. The trim removed 5 bases at V and 3 bases at J, leaving 9 bases unmatched. For the CDR3, the DNA is TGTGCCAGCAGCCTCAGGACAGGCCGGCACACTGAAGCTTTCTTT. As protein: CASSLRTGRHTEAFF.

V usage is TRBV19 and J usage is TRBJ1-1; D remains ambiguous. Per the germline V gene, CDR1 is LNHDA and CDR2 is SQIVND (reference sequence). V was clipped by 5 bases and J by 0 bases, with 10 bases between them. This CDR3 is 14 amino acids long. The CDR3 sequence is CASSVGLLNTEAFF. The CDR3 DNA sequence: TGTGCCAGTAGTGTCGGACTGTTGAACACTGAAGCTTTCTTT.

V gene TRBV10-3 combines with J gene TRBJ2-1, with 7 bases lining up with TRBD1. The germline V gene encodes CDR1 ENHRY and CDR2 SYGVKD. V lost 2 bases and J lost 8; bases outside the gene matches: 15. The length of the CDR3 is 17 residues. The CDR3 spells CAISETRQGSVLDEQFF. CDR3 nucleotide sequence: TGTGCCATCAGTGAGACTAGACAGGGTAGCGTGTTGGATGAGCAGTTCTTC.

The genes are TRBV7-6 and TRBJ1-1; tentative D call: TRBD1 (6 bases). Germline V gene sequence: CDR1 SGHVS, CDR2 FNYEAQ. Trimming removed 2 bases from V and 3 bases from J, with 13 bases in between. The CDR3 loop spans 15 amino acids. The CDR3 nucleotides are TGTGCCAGCAGCTTAAGGGGGGGGAGCGACACTGAAGCTTTCTTT. Residues: CASSLRGGSDTEAFF.

This clone was seen once. The CDR3 bases are TGTGCCAGCACCAAAAGGACAGGACTGAACACTGAAGCTTTCTTT. This codes for CASTKRTGLNTEAFF. The rearrangement joins TRBV5-6 to TRBJ1-1, with 7 bases aligning to TRBD1. After removal of 6 bases from V and 0 bases from J, the junction contained 8 bases not matched to a gene. Germline CDR1 and CDR2: SGHDT and YYEEEE. There are 15 residues in the CDR3.

The table lists this clone with a count of one. The chain joins TRBV7-6 to TRBJ1-1; D is undetermined. Trimming took 1 base from V and 1 from J, leaving 10 bases between them. Per germline, CDR1 SGHVS and CDR2 FNYEAQ. This CDR3 region has 15 residues. CDR3 protein: CASSLGATQNTEAFF. For the CDR3, the DNA is TGTGCCAGCAGCTTAGGGGCAACCCAGAACACTGAAGCTTTCTTT.

The chain is built from TRBV7-6 and TRBJ1-6, with 11 bases lining up with TRBD1. CDR3 size: 15 residues. Germline V gives CDR1 SGHVS, CDR2 FNYEAQ. Unmatched junction bases numbered 5, after V lost 4 bases and J lost 9 bases. CDR3 in DNA: TGTGCCAGCAGCTCCGACGGACAGGGGGCTTCACCCCTCCACTTT. It specifies CASSSDGQGASPLHF.

This clone appeared a few times. The rearrangement uses TRBV9 and TRBJ2-1; tentatively, D is TRBD2 (6 bases). Germline V gene sequence: CDR1 SGDLS, CDR2 YYNGEE. V lost 8 bases, J lost 4 bases, and 16 bases lay in between. This CDR3 has 14 amino acids. The CDR3 is CARDGGLLYNEQFF. CDR3 nucleotides: TGTGCCAGGGACGGGGGACTTCTTTACAATGAGCAGTTCTTC.

The chain joins TRBV15 to TRBJ2-7, with D hard to call. Trimming pared 3 bases from V and 4 bases from J, leaving 13 bases between. This CDR3 has 14 amino acids. Per the germline V gene, CDR1 is LNHNV and CDR2 is YYDKDF (reference sequence). The CDR3 sequence: CATSRGSTIYEQYF. Written as DNA, the CDR3 is TGTGCCACCAGCAGGGGCTCCACCATTTACGAGCAGTACTTC.

J is TRBJ1-3 and V is TRBV27; D call uncertain. V was cut by 2 bases and J by 0 bases, with 11 bases left in between. The CDR3 has 16 residues. Germline CDR1 is MNHEY and CDR2 is SMNVEV (reference sequence). CDR3 amino acids: CASSLRVWGSGNTIYF. DNA of the CDR3: TGTGCCAGCAGTTTAAGGGTGTGGGGCTCTGGAAACACCATATATTTT.

J is TRBJ2-3 and V is TRBV2; 7 nucleotides agree with TRBD2. V shed 6 bases and J 3 bases; nucleotides not matched to a gene: 9. Germline CDR1 SNHLY, CDR2 FYNNEI. The CDR3 loop spans 15 amino acids. The CDR3 sequence: CASRREGLKTDTQYF. The DNA for the CDR3 is TGTGCCAGCAGGAGGGAGGGGCTAAAGACAGATACGCAGTATTTT. Full variable domain (remainder filled in from reference TRBV2 and TRBJ2-3): EPEVTQTPSHQVTQMGQEVILRCVPISNHLYFYWYRQILGQKVEFLVSFYNNEISEKSEIFDDQFSVERPDGSNFTLKIRSTKLEDSAMYFCASRREGLKTDTQYFGPGTRLTVL.

The V gene is TRBV2, the J gene TRBJ2-7; tentatively, D is TRBD1 or TRBD2 (5 bases each). This CDR3 spans 13 amino acids. Germline assignment: CDR1 SNHLY and CDR2 FYNNEI. The V end was cut by 9 bases, the J end by 9 bases, with 21 bases between. CDR3 bases: TGTGCCAGTCGAGGGGACGTTTCTTGGGGGCAGTACTTC. Its protein is CASRGDVSWGQYF.

CDR3 loop: CSVAQGTGPQHF. CDR3 DNA sequence: TGCAGCGTTGCCCAGGGGACCGGGCCCCAGCATTTT. This chain uses TRBV29-1 with TRBJ1-5; TRBD1 is a possible D gene (6 bases). The CDR3 is made up of 12 amino acids. CDR1 and CDR2 (germline): SQVTM, ANQGSEA. V gave up 4 bases and J gave up 9 bases, with 13 bases separating them.

The rearrangement links TRBV5-5 to TRBJ2-7, with D perhaps TRBD2 (6 bases). CDR3 length equals 14 residues. The germline CDR1 and CDR2 sequences are SGHKS and YYEKEE (reference sequence). Trimming cost V 0 bases and J 1 base, with 8 bases left between them. CDR3 amino acids: CASSLGLESYEQYF. The CDR3 nucleotides read TGTGCCAGCAGCTTGGGACTAGAGTCCTACGAGCAGTACTTC.

This sequence joins TRBV11-2 and TRBJ2-2, with D possibly TRBD2 on 6 matching bases. The V end was cut by 4 bases, the J end by 5 bases, with 17 bases between. The CDR3 consists of 16 residues. Germline CDR1 is SGHAT and CDR2 is FQNNGV. CDR3 nucleotide sequence: TGTGCCAGCAGCTCCCGACTAGGGCGTGGGACCGGGGAGCTGTTTTTT. This gives the protein CASSSRLGRGTGELFF.

This clone showed up many times. This chain connects TRBV6-5 to TRBJ2-7; TRBD1 matches at 8 bases. Germline V lookup: CDR1 MNHEY, CDR2 SVGAGI. V lost 6 bases, J lost 6 bases, and 10 bases stayed unmatched. This CDR3 is built from 14 residues. The CDR3 reads CASRRRQGIAEQYF. Here the CDR3 DNA reads TGTGCCAGCAGACGAAGACAGGGGATCGCCGAGCAGTACTTC.